This is a list of T cell receptor beta chains from one sample in a study of cytomegalovirus exposure and HLA in healthy donors. Using immunoSEQ multiplex PCR, the repertoire was profiled, and TCRdb retains in-frame clones only, with some absent. The sample lists 250,000 to 300,000 clones, around nine tenths occurring once. Material: PBMCs. The receptors originated from a girl aged 2-15 years in good health and CMV-seronegative. Both conserved end residues are part of each CDR3. The D gene is left open where the match is weak. Not all rows give a size; the values are once, few, many and, for expanded clones, a class.

clone size	V gene	D gene	J gene	CDR3 DNA	CDR3 protein
-	TRBV6-1	-	TRBJ1-5	TGTGCCAGCAGTGAAGCGGCAGGGTGGGGTCAGCCCCAGCATTTT	CASSEAAGWGQPQHF
-	TRBV6-6	-	TRBJ1-5	TGTGCCAGCAGTTACCTCGGTGATCAGCCCCAGCATTTT	CASSYLGDQPQHF
-	TRBV27	-	TRBJ2-3	TGTGCCAGCAGGGATGCGGGGTCGGATACGCAGTATTTT	CASRDAGSDTQYF
once	TRBV6-1	-	TRBJ2-7	TGTGCCAGCGGCCTCGGAGTCCACGAGCAGTACTTC	CASGLGVHEQYF
once	TRBV6-5	-	TRBJ2-3	TGTGCCAGCAGTAGCCCGGGATCTGCAGATACGCAGTATTTT	CASSSPGSADTQYF
-	TRBV14	-	TRBJ2-1	TGTGCCAGCAGCCGCCGACTACTGCGAAGCTCCTCCAATGAGCAGTTCTTC	CASSRRLLRSSSNEQFF
-	TRBV19	-	TRBJ1-5	TGTGCCAGTAGTATAGATCCCGGAGGTGTGGGCAATCAGCCCCAGCATTTT	CASSIDPGGVGNQPQHF
once	TRBV25-1	TRBD2	TRBJ2-7	TGTGCCAGCAGTTCCAACACCCGGACTAGCGGGAGGTACGAGCAGTACTTC	CASSSNTRTSGRYEQYF
once	TRBV6-6	TRBD2	TRBJ2-1	TGTGCCAGCAGTTACCCGGGGGGGGGCAGGGAGCAGTTCTTC	CASSYPGGGREQFF
-	TRBV16	TRBD1	TRBJ1-2	TGTGCCAGCAGTCTTGGGGACAGCTACTATGGCTACACCTTC	CASSLGDSYYGYTF
-	TRBV9	TRBD1	TRBJ2-2	TGTGCCAGCAGCGGGGAAACAGGGGTCACCGGGGAGCTGTTTTTT	CASSGETGVTGELFF
-	TRBV27	-	TRBJ2-7	TGTGCCAGCAGTATCCTTCCTGGACAATCCTACGAGCAGTACTTC	CASSILPGQSYEQYF
-	TRBV5-1	-	TRBJ1-1	TGCGCCAGCAGCTTGTGGGCCGGGGGGCTGAACACTGAAGCTTTCTTT	CASSLWAGGLNTEAFF
-	TRBV28	TRBD1	TRBJ2-7	TGTGCCAGCAGTTTCGACAGGGGGGGATCGGGCTACGAGCAGTACTTC	CASSFDRGGSGYEQYF
-	TRBV6-5	-	TRBJ1-5	TGTGCCAGCAATAAGGGGTTTGAACAGCCCCAGCATTTT	CASNKGFEQPQHF
-	TRBV4-1	-	TRBJ1-5	TGCGCCAGCAGCCAAGGGGGCGGTGTGTATCAGCCCCAGCATTTT	CASSQGGGVYQPQHF
-	TRBV25-1	TRBD2	TRBJ2-1	TGTGCCAGCAGTGGACAAGAGCGGGGTGCCTTCTTC	CASSGQERGAFF
-	TRBV9	-	TRBJ2-1	TGTGCCAGCAGCCCCCCGGCTAGTTCGAATGAGCAGTTCTTC	CASSPPASSNEQFF
-	TRBV5-1	TRBD1	TRBJ1-1	TGCGCCAGCAGCTCTACAGGGGCGGTGGGCACTGAAGCTTTCTTT	CASSSTGAVGTEAFF
-	TRBV11-2	-	TRBJ2-7	TGTGCCAGCAGAAGGGGCAGGAACGGCTACGAGCAGTACTTC	CASRRGRNGYEQYF
-	TRBV6-5	TRBD1	TRBJ2-7	TGTGCCAGCAGCCTCGTGAGGGGACAGATAGGCGAGCAGTACTTC	CASSLVRGQIGEQYF
-	TRBV9	TRBD2	TRBJ2-1	TGTGCCAGCAGCGCGGTAGCGGGGGATTACAATGAGCAGTTCTTC	CASSAVAGDYNEQFF
few	TRBV7-9	TRBD1	TRBJ1-4	TGTTCCAGCAGCTTTGGGACAGGGGGCCCTAATGAAAAACTGTTTTTT	CSSSFGTGGPNEKLFF
-	TRBV7-2	TRBD2	TRBJ2-3	TGTGCCAGCAGCCCCGGGGGGGGCCTCTCAGATACGCAGTATTTT	CASSPGGGLSDTQYF
once	TRBV19	-	TRBJ2-5	TGTGCCAGTAGTACGACACCTCAAGAGACCCAGTACTTC	CASSTTPQETQYF
-	TRBV15	TRBD2	TRBJ2-1	TGTGCCACCAAAAAGAGCGGGGCCAATGAGCAGTTCTTC	CATKKSGANEQFF
-	TRBV19	-	TRBJ1-6	TGTGCCAGTAGTTCCGCGGGCACCAGGAGCTCCTATAATTCACCCCTCCACTTT	CASSSAGTRSSYNSPLHF
-	TRBV14	TRBD1	TRBJ1-2	TGTGCCAGCAGCCATTACAGGGGCTCGTCGGTCTACACCTTC	CASSHYRGSSVYTF
-	TRBV28	-	TRBJ2-1	TGTGCCAGCAGGCGGGACCTCTACAATGAGCAGTTCTTC	CASRRDLYNEQFF
-	TRBV10-3	TRBD1	TRBJ2-5	TGTGCCATCAGTGAGTCGGGACAGGGGCTAGGAGAGACCCAGTACTTC	CAISESGQGLGETQYF
-	TRBV5-1	TRBD2	TRBJ2-5	TGCGCCAGCAGCTTGGTGTTAGCGGGCGATCAAGAGACCCAGTACTTC	CASSLVLAGDQETQYF
-	TRBV5-3	TRBD1	TRBJ2-2	TGTGCCAGAAGGGGCCATTGGGGACAGGGTGGCTCGAACACCGGGGAGCTGTTTTTT	CARRGHWGQGGSNTGELFF
once	TRBV27	TRBD2	TRBJ2-2	TGTGCCAGCAGTTTGCTTTGGAGCGGGGGACTCACCGGGGAGCTGTTTTTT	CASSLLWSGGLTGELFF
once	TRBV6-5	TRBD1	TRBJ1-1	TGTGCCAGCAGTTCCGGGACAGGGCATACTGAAGCTTTCTTT	CASSSGTGHTEAFF
-	TRBV30	-	TRBJ2-7	TGTGCCTGGAGTGTACTGGCTGGGGGCCATCTATACGAGCAGTACTTC	CAWSVLAGGHLYEQYF
-	TRBV27	TRBD2	TRBJ2-7	TGTGCCAGCAAGGGACTAGCAGTTACCTCCTACGAGCAGTACTTC	CASKGLAVTSYEQYF
-	TRBV2	-	TRBJ1-1	TGTGCCAGCAGACCTCGCCGGGTAGTGGTTGACGCTTTCTTT	CASRPRRVVVDAFF
-	TRBV30	TRBD1	TRBJ2-5	TGTGCCTGGAGTCACTCGGACAGGGGGGAAGAGACCCAGTACTTC	CAWSHSDRGEETQYF
-	TRBV9	TRBD1	TRBJ1-2	TGTGCCAGCAACGAGAGGGGACAGTTCTATGGCTACACCTTC	CASNERGQFYGYTF
-	TRBV28	-	TRBJ2-2	TGTGCCAGCAGTTTTGGTCAGACAGGCCTTCTGGCCGGGGAGCTGTTTTTT	CASSFGQTGLLAGELFF
-	TRBV7-2	TRBD2	TRBJ2-7	TGTGCCAGCAGCTCTAGGGACCACCCGGGGGGAGAGCAGTACTTC	CASSSRDHPGGEQYF
-	TRBV7-9	TRBD2	TRBJ2-2	TGTGCCAGCAGCTCTAGCGGGCAAAGTACCGGGGAGCTGTTTTTT	CASSSSGQSTGELFF
-	TRBV25-1	-	TRBJ2-7	TGTGCCAGCAGTGGACCCCTAGCAAACGAGCAGTACTTC	CASSGPLANEQYF
once	TRBV28	-	TRBJ1-2	TGTGCCAGCAGTTTCACAGGGTCCGGCTACACCTTC	CASSFTGSGYTF
-	TRBV2	TRBD1	TRBJ1-2	TGTGCCAACCTATTAAACAGGGGCCCTAACTATGGCTACACCTTC	CANLLNRGPNYGYTF
-	TRBV6-5	-	TRBJ2-1	TGTGCCAGCAGTTACCGGTCCCGTCTCTACAATGAGCAGTTCTTC	CASSYRSRLYNEQFF
-	TRBV6-5	TRBD2	TRBJ2-3	TGTGCCAGCATCCAATTGGGGGGGGGAAGAGATACGCAGTATTTT	CASIQLGGGRDTQYF
-	TRBV29-1	-	TRBJ1-2	TGCAGCGTTGTACAGGACTATGGCTACACCTTC	CSVVQDYGYTF
once	TRBV7-2	TRBD1	TRBJ2-5	TGTGCCAGCAGCTTAGCCCGGGACAGACCTCAAGAGACCCAGTACTTC	CASSLARDRPQETQYF
-	TRBV5-1	-	TRBJ2-7	TGCGCCAGCAGCTTGGATTTAGTCCACGAGCAGTACTTC	CASSLDLVHEQYF
-	TRBV7-2	TRBD1	TRBJ1-2	TGTGCCAGCAGCTTTGCCCTTGGGTACTTGGGACAGGGGGCACGTGGCTACACCTTC	CASSFALGYLGQGARGYTF
-	TRBV10-3	TRBD2	TRBJ2-1	TGTGCCATCAGTGATTTCGGGAGGGCCTCCTACAATGAGCAGTTCTTC	CAISDFGRASYNEQFF
once	TRBV28	TRBD2	TRBJ2-1	TGTGCCAGCAGTTTAGATCCCCCGGGGGGGTCCTACAATGAGCAGTTCTTC	CASSLDPPGGSYNEQFF